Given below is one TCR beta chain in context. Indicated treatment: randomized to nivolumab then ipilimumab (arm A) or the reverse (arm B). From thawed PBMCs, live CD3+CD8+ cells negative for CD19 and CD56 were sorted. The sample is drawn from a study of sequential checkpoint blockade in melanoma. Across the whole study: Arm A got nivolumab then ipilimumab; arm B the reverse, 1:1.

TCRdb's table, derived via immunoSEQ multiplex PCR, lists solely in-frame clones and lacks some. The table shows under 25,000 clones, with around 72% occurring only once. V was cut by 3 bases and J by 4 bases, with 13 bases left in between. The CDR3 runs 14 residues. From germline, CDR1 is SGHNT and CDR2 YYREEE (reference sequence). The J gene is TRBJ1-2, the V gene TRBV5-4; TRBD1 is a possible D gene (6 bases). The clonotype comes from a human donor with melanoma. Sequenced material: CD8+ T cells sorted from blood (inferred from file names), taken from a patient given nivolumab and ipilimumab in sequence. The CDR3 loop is CASSSTGLVYGYTF. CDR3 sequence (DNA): TGTGCCAGCAGCTCGACAGGTCTGGTCTATGGCTACACCTTC.